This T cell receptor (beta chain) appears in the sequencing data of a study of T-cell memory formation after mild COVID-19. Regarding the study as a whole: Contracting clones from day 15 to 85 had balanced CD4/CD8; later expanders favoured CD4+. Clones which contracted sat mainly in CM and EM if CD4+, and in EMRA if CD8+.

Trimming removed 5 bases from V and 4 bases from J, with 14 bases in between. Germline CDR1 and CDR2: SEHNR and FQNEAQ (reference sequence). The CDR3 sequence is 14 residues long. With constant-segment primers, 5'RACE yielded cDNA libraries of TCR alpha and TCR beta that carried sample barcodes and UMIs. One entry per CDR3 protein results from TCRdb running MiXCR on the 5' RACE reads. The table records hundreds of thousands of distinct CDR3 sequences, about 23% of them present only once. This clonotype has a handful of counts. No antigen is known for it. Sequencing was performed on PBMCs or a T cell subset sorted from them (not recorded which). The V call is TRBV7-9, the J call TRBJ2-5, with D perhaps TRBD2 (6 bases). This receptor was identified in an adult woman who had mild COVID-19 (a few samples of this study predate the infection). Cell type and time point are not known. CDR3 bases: TGTGCCAGCAGCCGGGGGAGTTCTGGAGAGACCCAGTACTTC. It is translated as CASSRGSSGETQYF.